This T cell receptor beta chain was recorded in a study of blood T cell repertoires in COVID-19. Study details: T cells, B-cell-depleted T cells, or PBMCs provided the cDNA or gDNA that served as material.

As originally analysed: Amplification of reference gene primers provided the estimated nucleated cell counts. Sequencing was performed with immunoSEQ multiplex PCR; in TCRdb, only in-frame clones are kept and a portion is missing. V and J calls and clone size come straight from that table; D and trimming were deduced from the DNA. Among roughly 220,000 clones listed, 80% to 90% were seen once. The CDR3 has 14 amino acids. The V and J ends lost 5 bases and 4 bases, in that order; junction bases with no gene match: 7. Germline V gene data show CDR1 as MDHEN and CDR2 as SYDVKM. Each participant's cohort was designated according to participant-reported clinical history.

What was sequenced was PBMCs or T cells enriched from blood (not recorded which). The V and J genes are TRBV28 and TRBJ1-2; TRBD1 matches at 7 bases. This sequence originates from a woman between 45 and 65 years old with acute COVID-19. In DNA, the CDR3 is TGTGCCAGCAGTCCCGAACAGGGGATCTATGGCTACACCTTC. Translated, it gives CASSPEQGIYGYTF.